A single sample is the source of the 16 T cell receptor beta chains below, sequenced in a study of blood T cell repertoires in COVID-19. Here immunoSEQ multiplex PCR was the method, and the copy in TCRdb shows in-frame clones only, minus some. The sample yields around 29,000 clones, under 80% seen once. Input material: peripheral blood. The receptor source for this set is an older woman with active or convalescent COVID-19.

In DNA form, the CDR3 reads TGTGCCTGGAGTGCGACAACGCAGGAGCAGTACTTC. Translating it yields CAWSATTQEQYF. V is TRBV30 and J is TRBJ2-7; D not certain. The CDR3 spans 12 residues. Trimming shortened V by 1 base and J by 7 bases, and 11 bases separated the two germline ends. Germline assignment: CDR1 GTSNPN and CDR2 SVGIG (reference sequence).

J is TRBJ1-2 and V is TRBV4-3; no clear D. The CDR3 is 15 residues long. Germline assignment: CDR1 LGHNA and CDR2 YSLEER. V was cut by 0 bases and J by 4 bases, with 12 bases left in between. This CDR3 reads CASSQDQAALYGYTF. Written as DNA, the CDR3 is TGCGCCAGCAGCCAAGATCAGGCAGCTCTCTATGGCTACACCTTC.

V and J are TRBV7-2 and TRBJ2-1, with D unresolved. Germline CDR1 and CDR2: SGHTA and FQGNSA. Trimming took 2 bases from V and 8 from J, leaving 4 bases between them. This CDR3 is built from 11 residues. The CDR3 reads CASSLTHEQFF. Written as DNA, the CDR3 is TGTGCCAGCAGCTTAACTCATGAGCAGTTCTTC.

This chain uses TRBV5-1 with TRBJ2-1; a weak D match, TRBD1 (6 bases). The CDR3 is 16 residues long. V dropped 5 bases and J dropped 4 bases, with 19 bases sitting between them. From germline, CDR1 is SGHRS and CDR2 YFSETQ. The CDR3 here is CASSPRTVLLYNEQFF. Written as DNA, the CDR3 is TGCGCCAGCAGTCCCCGGACAGTCCTCCTATACAATGAGCAGTTCTTC.

The CDR3 loop is CASSIRGQGEFRRGQSPQHF. As DNA, the CDR3 is TGTGCCAGTAGTATTCGGGGACAGGGTGAATTCCGTAGGGGACAATCTCCCCAGCATTTT. The chain has TRBV19 and TRBJ1-5, with 9 positions matching TRBD1. CDR3 size: 20 residues. Germline CDR1 and CDR2: LNHDA and SQIVND (reference sequence). The junction had 25 bases not matched to a gene; V was cut back by 3 bases and J by 10 bases.

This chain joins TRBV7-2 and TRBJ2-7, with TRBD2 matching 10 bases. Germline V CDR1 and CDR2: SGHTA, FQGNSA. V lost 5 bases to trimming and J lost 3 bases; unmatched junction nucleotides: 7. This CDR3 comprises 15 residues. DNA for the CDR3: TGTGCCAGCAGCCAAACTAGCGGGAATTTCTACGAGCAGTACTTC. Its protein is CASSQTSGNFYEQYF.

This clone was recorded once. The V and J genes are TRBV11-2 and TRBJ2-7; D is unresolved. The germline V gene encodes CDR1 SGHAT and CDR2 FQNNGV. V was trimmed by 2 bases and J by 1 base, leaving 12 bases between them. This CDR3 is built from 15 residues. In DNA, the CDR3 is TGTGCCAGCAGCTTAAATAGTGTGCTTTCCTACGAGCAGTACTTC. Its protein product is CASSLNSVLSYEQYF.

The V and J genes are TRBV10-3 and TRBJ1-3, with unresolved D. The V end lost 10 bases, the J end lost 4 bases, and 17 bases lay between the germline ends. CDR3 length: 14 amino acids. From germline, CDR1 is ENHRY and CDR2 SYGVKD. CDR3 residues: CATKTTSGGNTIYF. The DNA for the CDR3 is TGTGCCACCAAGACTACTAGTGGCGGAAACACCATATATTTT.

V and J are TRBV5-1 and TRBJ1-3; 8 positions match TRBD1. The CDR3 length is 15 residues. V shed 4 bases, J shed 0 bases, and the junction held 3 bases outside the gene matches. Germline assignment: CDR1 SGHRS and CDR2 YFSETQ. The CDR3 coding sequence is TGCGCCAGCAGCGAGGGACAGGCCTCTGGAAACACCATATATTTT. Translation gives CASSEGQASGNTIYF. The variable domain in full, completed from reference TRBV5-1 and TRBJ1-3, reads KAGVTQTPRYLIKTRGQQVTLSCSPISGHRSVSWYQQTPGQGLQFLFEYFSETQRNKGNFPGRFSGRQFSNSRSEMNVSTLELGDSALYLCASSEGQASGNTIYFGEGSWLTVV.

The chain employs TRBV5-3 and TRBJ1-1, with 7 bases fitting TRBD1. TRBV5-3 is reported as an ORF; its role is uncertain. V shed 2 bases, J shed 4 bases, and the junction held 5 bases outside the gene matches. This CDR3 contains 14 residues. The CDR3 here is CARSFARGVTEAFF. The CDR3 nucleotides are TGTGCCAGAAGCTTTGCCAGGGGGGTCACTGAAGCTTTCTTT.

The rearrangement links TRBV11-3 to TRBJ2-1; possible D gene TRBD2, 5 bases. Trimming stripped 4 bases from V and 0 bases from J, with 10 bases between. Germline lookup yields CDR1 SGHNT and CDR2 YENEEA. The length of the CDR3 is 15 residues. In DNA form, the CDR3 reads TGTGCCAGCAGCTCCGGACTGATCTCCTACAATGAGCAGTTCTTC. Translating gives CASSSGLISYNEQFF.

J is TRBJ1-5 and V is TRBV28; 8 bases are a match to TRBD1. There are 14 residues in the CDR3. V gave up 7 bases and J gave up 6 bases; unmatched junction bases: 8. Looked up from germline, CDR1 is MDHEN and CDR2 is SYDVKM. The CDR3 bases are TGTGCCAGCAACCCGGGACAGGCCCCTCAGCCCCAGCATTTT. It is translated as CASNPGQAPQPQHF.

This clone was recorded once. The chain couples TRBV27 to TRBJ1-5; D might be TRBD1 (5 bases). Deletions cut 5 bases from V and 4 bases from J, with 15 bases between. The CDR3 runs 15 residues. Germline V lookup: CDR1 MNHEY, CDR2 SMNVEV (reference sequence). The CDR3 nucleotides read TGTGCCAGCAGTCCACGCCAGGGCAGTAATCAGCCCCAGCATTTT. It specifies CASSPRQGSNQPQHF.

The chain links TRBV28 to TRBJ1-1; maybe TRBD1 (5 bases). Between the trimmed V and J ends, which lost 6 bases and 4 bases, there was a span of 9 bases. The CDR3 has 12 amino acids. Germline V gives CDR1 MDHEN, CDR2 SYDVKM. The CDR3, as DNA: TGTGCCAGCAGCAGGGAGGTCACTGAAGCTTTCTTT. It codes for CASSREVTEAFF.

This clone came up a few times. CDR3 sequence (DNA): TGTGCCAGCGGGACAGGGCCCTACAATGAGCAGTTCTTC. It translates to CASGTGPYNEQFF. The chain uses TRBV21-1 and TRBJ2-1; TRBD1 was called by the table and not checked on the DNA. TRBV21-1 is labeled a pseudogene. The CDR3 contains 13 residues.

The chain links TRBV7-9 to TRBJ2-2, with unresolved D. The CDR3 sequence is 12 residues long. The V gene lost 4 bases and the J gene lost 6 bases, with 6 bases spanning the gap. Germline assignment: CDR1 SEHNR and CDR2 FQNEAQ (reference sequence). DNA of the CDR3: TGTGCCAGCAGCTCCTCGGCCGGGGAGCTGTTTTTT. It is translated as CASSSSAGELFF.